The 7 T cell receptor beta chains below all came from one sample that was sequenced in a study of vaccination effects on CD4 cells after COVID-19. These receptors are not linked to any known antigen. ViraFEST expansion of antigen-specific CD4+ T cells with viral peptide pools preceded sequencing. The authors isolated CD4+ T cells after more than eight days of culture. According to the study, vaccine recipients showed no prior SARS-CoV-2 infection and negative nucleocapsid antibodies. Method: immunoSEQ multiplex PCR; TCRdb's copy keeps in-frame clones and lacks some. The sample lists 28,000 or so clones, 72% occurring once. The sample in question was CD4+ T cells from PBMCs cultured with SARS-CoV-2 spike peptides, obtained before COVID-19 vaccination. The receptors were sampled from a human donor who received a COVID-19 vaccine.

This chain links TRBV6-2 or TRBV6-3 with TRBJ1-5, with 8 bases aligning to TRBD1. Germline-derived CDR1 and CDR2 are MNHEY and SVGEGT. The length of the CDR3 is 19 residues. Trimming cost V 4 bases and J 2 bases; bases outside gene matches: 16. Here the CDR3 reads CASSSHVKGQGVGNQPQHF. In nucleotides, the CDR3 is TGTGCCAGCAGTTCCCATGTCAAAGGACAGGGTGTTGGCAATCAGCCCCAGCATTTT.

The chain links TRBV4-1 to TRBJ2-7; TRBD1 is a possible D gene (6 bases). Germline V gene data show CDR1 as MGHRA and CDR2 as YSYEKL. The CDR3 loop spans 17 amino acids. With 1 base removed from V and 5 bases from J, the gap between germline ends came to 21 bases. The CDR3 DNA follows: TGCGCCAGCAGCCAAGGGCTGTCAGGGGCGCTTAGCAACGAGCAGTACTTC. It translates to CASSQGLSGALSNEQYF.

For this clone: Other nucleotide sequences in the sample specify the same CDR3. V usage is TRBV6-5 and J usage is TRBJ2-2; D is undetermined. V was cut by 2 bases and J by 5 bases, with 6 bases left in between. The germline gives CDR1 MNHEY, CDR2 SVGAGI. This CDR3 is built from 13 residues. This CDR3 is CASSYDGTGELFF. DNA for the CDR3: TGTGCCAGCAGTTACGACGGTACCGGGGAGCTGTTTTTT.

This chain connects TRBV3-1 (or the pseudogene TRBV3-2) to TRBJ2-5; TRBD2 agrees at 10 bases. The CDR3 is 17 amino acids. Germline assignment: CDR1 LGHDT and CDR2 YNNKEL (reference sequence). Trimming took 4 bases from V and 7 from J; bases not matched to a gene: 15. The CDR3 is CASSPRGSGRFDGTQYF. In nucleotides, the CDR3 is TGTGCCAGCAGCCCCCGGGGTAGCGGGAGGTTTGATGGGACCCAGTACTTC.

CDR3 nucleotides: TGCGCCAGCAGCAGCTTGGGGGGTGATAGCGGGGGCCCCTCCTACAATGAGCAGTTCTTC. This sequence encodes CASSSLGGDSGGPSYNEQFF. V and J are TRBV5-1 and TRBJ2-1, with 9 bases aligning to TRBD2. Germline V gene data show CDR1 as SGHRS and CDR2 as YFSETQ. V trimming: 4 bases; J trimming: 0 bases; junction bases outside the gene matches: 17. This CDR3 has 20 amino acids.

The chain is built from TRBV27 and TRBJ2-3, with D perhaps matching TRBD2 (6 bases). The CDR3 is 15 residues long. V was clipped by 6 bases and J by 1 base, with 14 bases between them. The germline V gene encodes CDR1 MNHEY and CDR2 SMNVEV (reference sequence). CDR3 bases: TGTGCCAGCAGCCTGGGGACTCGAGGCACAGATACGCAGTATTTT. Amino acids: CASSLGTRGTDTQYF.

This chain uses TRBV7-2 with TRBJ2-1; D gene ambiguous. Trimming left V 1 base short and J 6 bases short, with 7 bases between. The CDR3 covers 13 residues. Per germline, CDR1 SGHTA and CDR2 FQGNSA. The CDR3 is CASSLGQPNEQFF. In DNA form, the CDR3 reads TGTGCCAGCAGCTTAGGGCAACCCAATGAGCAGTTCTTC.